This T cell receptor (beta chain) originates from a study of cytomegalovirus exposure and HLA in healthy donors. Germline assignment: CDR1 KGHSH and CDR2 LQKENI. The V end lost 6 bases, the J end lost 3 bases, and 12 bases lay between the germline ends. The CDR3 length is 14 residues. Primers included in the PCR were 60 Vbeta and 13 Jbeta primers. Assay used: immunoSEQ multiplex PCR; TCRdb lists only in-frame clones, some missing. The sample gives 95,000 to 150,000 clones, around four fifths of which show up once; 1.5% to 2% is in the top ten. This clonotype was sampled from a man in his forties in good health and CMV-seronegative. The V call is TRBV18, the J call TRBJ1-5; D perhaps matches TRBD1 (6 bases). The sequencing sample was made of PBMCs. The CDR3 loop reads CASSLGQNNQPQHF. For the CDR3, the DNA is TGTGCCAGCTCCCTTGGACAGAACAATCAGCCCCAGCATTTT. Based on the CDR3 plus reference TRBV18 and TRBJ1-5, the full variable domain is NAGVMQNPRHLVRRRGQEARLRCSPMKGHSHVYWYRQLPEEGLKFMVYLQKENIIDESGMPKERFSAEFPKEGPSILRIQQVVRGDSAAYFCASSLGQNNQPQHFGDGTRLSIL.